This entry features one T cell receptor (beta chain) sequence. What it binds is unknown. The data are from a study of cytomegalovirus exposure and HLA in healthy donors. General study findings and limits: After further analysis at a later stage, 16,951 TCR beta sequences were associated with HLA alleles at 0.05 false discovery rate. In the analysis, some V segments, TRBV6-2 and TRBV6-3 included, were excluded as indistinguishable.

The PCR contained 60 Vbeta and 13 Jbeta primers. The method was immunoSEQ multiplex PCR; TCRdb's version includes in-frame clones alone and lacks a portion of them. This sample carries roughly 160,000 clones, roughly 80% of them seen once, and the ten largest clones take less than 15%. Germline V gene sequence: CDR1 MGHRA, CDR2 YSYEKL. Trimming removed 3 bases at V and 2 bases at J, with 13 bases between. The CDR3 covers 16 residues. The chain uses TRBV4-1 and TRBJ2-2; D is ambiguous. The sample taken for sequencing was PBMCs. The sequence derives from a woman aged 50 to 65 in good health and CMV-seronegative. CDR3 residues: CASSQAEPTNTGELFF. The CDR3 nucleotides read TGCGCCAGCAGCCAGGCGGAGCCCACCAACACCGGGGAGCTGTTTTTT.